Following are 16 T cell receptor beta chains from one sample sequenced in a study of post-analysis software for immune sequencing data. Study outcomes and limitations: Patients used five TRBV segments, including TRBV5-6, TRBV5-1 and TRBV20-1, more often than controls.

These TCRs' antigens remain unknown. The authors incorporated unique molecular identifiers into the TCR beta cDNA libraries. TCRdb passed the PCR reads through MiXCR, listing each CDR3 protein once. The table shows roughly 650,000 distinct CDR3 sequences, with around 64% occurring only once. The specimen was blood. All receptors come from a girl aged 2-10 years with multiple sclerosis.

CDR3 bases: TGTGCCAGCAGCCAAGTCCGTAGCGGGGGGACGGACATTCAGTACTTC. Translation: CASSQVRSGGTDIQYF. This chain uses TRBV4-2 with TRBJ2-7; 10 bases agree with TRBD2. The J call may be in error: the DNA end matches TRBJ2-4 better. The CDR3 runs 16 residues. Germline assignment: CDR1 LGHNA and CDR2 YNFKEQ.

Only a few counts were recorded for this clonotype. V usage is TRBV28 and J usage is TRBJ1-1; D is unresolved. CDR1 is MDHEN and CDR2 is SYDVKM in the germline V gene. V lost 5 bases and J 6 bases, leaving 22 bases between the germline ends. The CDR3 loop spans 16 amino acids. CDR3 in amino acids: CASSQQHLNRRAEAFF. In DNA, the CDR3 is TGTGCCAGCAGTCAACAACACCTAAACCGGCGCGCTGAAGCTTTCTTT.

The J gene is TRBJ2-1, the V gene TRBV5-1, with 13 bases matching TRBD2. From germline, CDR1 is SGHRS and CDR2 YFSETQ. The CDR3 contains 15 residues. V dropped 4 bases and J dropped 12; count of bases not matched to a gene: 10. The CDR3 DNA follows: TGCGCCAGCAGCGACGGACTAGCGGGGGCTTTGGTGCAGTTCTTC. Translating gives CASSDGLAGALVQFF.

This rearrangement joins TRBV12-3 or TRBV12-4 to TRBJ2-3; D is unclear. V was cut by 6 bases and J by 7 bases, with 11 bases left in between. The CDR3 contains 12 residues. The CDR3 sequence: CASSFATNTQYF. The CDR3 region has the DNA TGTGCCAGCAGCTTTGCGACCAATACGCAGTATTTT.

The rearrangement links TRBV29-1 to TRBJ2-7; D unclear. CDR3 length equals 13 residues. V lost 5 bases to trimming and J lost 9 bases, with 20 bases between them. CDR1 is SQVTM, CDR2 ANQGSEA, per germline. The CDR3, as DNA: TGCAGCGTTACGACCGTTTCCCCAGTAGGGCAGTACTTC. It is translated as CSVTTVSPVGQYF.

The chain couples TRBV10-1 to TRBJ2-1, with 13 bases identical to TRBD2. Germline V lookup: CDR1 WNHNN, CDR2 SYGVQD (reference sequence). This CDR3 is built from 17 residues. V lost 2 bases, J lost 7 bases, and 8 bases stayed unmatched. CDR3 nucleotide sequence: TGCGCCAGCAGTGAGCCAACTAGCGGGAGGGCCAATAATGAGCAGTTCTTC. This encodes CASSEPTSGRANNEQFF.

This clonotype has only a few counts. V is TRBV20-1 and J is TRBJ2-3; no reliable D call. The germline V gene encodes CDR1 DFQATT and CDR2 SNEGSKA (reference sequence). V was cut by 6 bases and J by 6 bases, with 7 bases left in between. The CDR3 length is 10 residues. The CDR3 loop reads CSALGDTQYF. The CDR3 coding sequence is TGCAGTGCACTGGGGGATACGCAGTATTTT.

This clonotype was seen only a few times. V is TRBV20-1 and J is TRBJ2-5, with 11 nucleotides matching TRBD2. Unmatched junction bases numbered 12, after V lost 5 bases and J lost 4 bases. Germline V gene sequence: CDR1 DFQATT, CDR2 SNEGSKA (reference sequence). This CDR3 contains 16 residues. The DNA for the CDR3 is TGCAGTGCTTCGTCGCCCGGACTAGCGGGCGGAGAGACCCAGTACTTC. It specifies CSASSPGLAGGETQYF.

J is TRBJ2-1 and V is TRBV20-1; the D is unclear. The CDR3 length is 12 residues. V lost 4 bases, J lost 8 bases, and 12 bases lay in between. Looked up from germline, CDR1 is DFQATT and CDR2 is SNEGSKA (reference sequence). The CDR3 DNA follows: TGCAGTGCTACCCTAGTAGCACATGAGCAGTTCTTC. Translation gives CSATLVAHEQFF.

The chain uses TRBV19 and TRBJ2-2; D is ambiguous. Germline V gene data show CDR1 as LNHDA and CDR2 as SQIVND (reference sequence). Trimming stripped 0 bases from V and 6 bases from J, with 8 bases between. CDR3 length equals 14 residues. The CDR3 sequence is CASSIDRGPGELFF. The CDR3 bases are TGTGCCAGTAGTATAGATAGAGGCCCCGGGGAGCTGTTTTTT.

The chain links TRBV29-1 to TRBJ1-2; D is uncertain. V shed 0 bases and J shed 0 bases, with 14 bases lying between them. Germline V CDR1 and CDR2: SQVTM, ANQGSEA. The CDR3 has 16 residues. The CDR3 sequence is CSVEDLRRSSNYGYTF. For the CDR3, the DNA is TGCAGCGTTGAAGATCTTCGCAGGAGTTCTAACTATGGCTACACCTTC.

CDR3 bases: TGTGCCAGCAGCTTGGACAGGGACTCCTACGAGCAGTACTTC. This encodes CASSLDRDSYEQYF. The V call is TRBV5-5, the J call TRBJ2-7; weak D call: TRBD1 (6 bases). The V and J ends lost 0 bases and 0 bases respectively, with 7 bases between them. This CDR3 spans 14 amino acids. The V gene's germline CDR1 is SGHKS and CDR2 YYEKEE (reference sequence).

The chain has TRBV7-6 and TRBJ1-1; 7 bases fit TRBD1. CDR1 is SGHVS, CDR2 FNYEAQ, per germline. This CDR3 comprises 15 residues. After removal of 5 bases from V and 0 bases from J, the junction contained 6 bases not matched to a gene. CDR3 in DNA: TGTGCCAGCAGCCTCAACAGGGGATTGAACACTGAAGCTTTCTTT. Translated: CASSLNRGLNTEAFF.

V gene TRBV29-1 combines with J gene TRBJ2-2, with TRBD1 identical over 7 bases. The CDR3 is 14 residues long. The J segment lost 6 bases and the V segment lost 6 bases, leaving 10 bases of the junction unmatched. CDR1 is SQVTM, CDR2 ANQGSEA, per germline. CDR3 sequence: CSVKLDRVAGELFF. Here the CDR3 DNA reads TGCAGCGTCAAGCTAGACAGGGTCGCCGGGGAGCTGTTTTTT.

At least ten counts were recorded for this clonotype. The V gene is TRBV9, the J gene TRBJ2-7; D remains unclear. There are 11 residues in the CDR3. The germline V gene has CDR1 SGDLS and CDR2 YYNGEE. Trimming stripped 5 bases from V and 0 bases from J, with 3 bases between. The CDR3 DNA reads TGTGCCAGCAGTGCCTCCTACGAGCAGTACTTC. It encodes CASSASYEQYF.

The chain uses TRBV6-2 or TRBV6-3 and TRBJ2-7, with TRBD1 as a possible D gene (6 bases). This CDR3 has 21 residues. Between the trimmed V and J ends, which lost 3 bases and 2 bases, there was a span of 32 bases. The germline V gene encodes CDR1 MNHEY and CDR2 SVGEGT. CDR3 protein: CASSYPRSLSGHSTGTYEQYF. Written as DNA, the CDR3 is TGTGCCAGCAGTTATCCTCGTTCTTTATCGGGCCATTCAACAGGGACCTACGAGCAGTACTTC.